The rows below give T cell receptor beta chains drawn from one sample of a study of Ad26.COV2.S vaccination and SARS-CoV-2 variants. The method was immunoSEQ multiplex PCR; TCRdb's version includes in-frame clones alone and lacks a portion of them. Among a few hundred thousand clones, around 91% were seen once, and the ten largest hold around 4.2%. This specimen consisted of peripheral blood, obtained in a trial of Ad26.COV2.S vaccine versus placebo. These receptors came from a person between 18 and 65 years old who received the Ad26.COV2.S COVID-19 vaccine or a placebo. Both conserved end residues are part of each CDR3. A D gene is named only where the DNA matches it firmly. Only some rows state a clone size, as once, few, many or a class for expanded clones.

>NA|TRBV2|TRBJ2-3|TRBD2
TGTGCCAGCACCAGGACTAGCTGGGGCACAGATACGCAGTATTTT
CASTRTSWGTDTQYF
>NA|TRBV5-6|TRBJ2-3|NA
TGTGCCAGCAGCTTTGGATCTAGGGACACAGATACGCAGTATTTT
CASSFGSRDTDTQYF
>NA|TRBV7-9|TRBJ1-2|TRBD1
TGTGCCAGCAGCTTGGGACAGGGGTTAGACTATGGCTACACCTTC
CASSLGQGLDYGYTF
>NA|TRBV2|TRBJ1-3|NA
TGTGCCAGCAGTTTCGCCTCTGGAAACACCATATATTTT
CASSFASGNTIYF
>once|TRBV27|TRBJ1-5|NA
TGTGCCAGCAGTTTATACCCAGGGGAGGGGTTTCCCCAGCATTTT
CASSLYPGEGFPQHF
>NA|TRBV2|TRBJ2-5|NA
TGTGCCAGCACAGTGGAGCGGAGGGGGGAGACCCAGTACTTC
CASTVERRGETQYF
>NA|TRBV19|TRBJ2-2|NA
TGTGCCAGTAGTGCCAGGGCACTAAAAACCGGGGAGCTGTTTTTT
CASSARALKTGELFF
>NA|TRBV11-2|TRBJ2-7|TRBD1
TGTGCCAGCAGCTACGGGACAGGGAACGAGCAGTACTTC
CASSYGTGNEQYF
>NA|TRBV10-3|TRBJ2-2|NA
TGTGCCATCCCCGGGGGTCTCGCGAACACCGGGGAGCTGTTTTTT
CAIPGGLANTGELFF
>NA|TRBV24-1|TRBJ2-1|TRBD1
TGTGCCACCAGTGACCGGGACAGGGACTACAATGAGCAGTTCTTC
CATSDRDRDYNEQFF
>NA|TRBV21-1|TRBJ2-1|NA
TGTGCCAGCAGCAAACTCCCCCTTAAGGCCCCTCAATTGGAGCAGTTCTTC
CASSKLPLKAPQLEQFF
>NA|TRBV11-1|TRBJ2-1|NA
TGTGCCAGCAGCGGAGAACCCTCCTACAATGAGCAGTTCTTC
CASSGEPSYNEQFF
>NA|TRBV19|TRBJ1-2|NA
TGTGCCAGTAGTATAGATTCCCAAAACTATGGCTACACCTTC
CASSIDSQNYGYTF
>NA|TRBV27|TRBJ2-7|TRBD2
TGTGCCAGCAGTTTACCCCTAGCGGGAGTTCCGACCGAGCAGTACTTC
CASSLPLAGVPTEQYF
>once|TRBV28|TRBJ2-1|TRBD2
TGTGCCAGCAGTAGGACTAGCGGGATCCCATCCTACAATGAGCAGTTCTTC
CASSRTSGIPSYNEQFF
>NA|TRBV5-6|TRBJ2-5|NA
TGTGCCAGCAGCCGTCTCGGGGGCAGCCAAGAGACCCAGTACTTC
CASSRLGGSQETQYF
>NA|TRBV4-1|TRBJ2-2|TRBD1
TGCGCCAGCAGCCATACAGGACAGGCCACGAACACCGGGGAGCTGTTTTTT
CASSHTGQATNTGELFF
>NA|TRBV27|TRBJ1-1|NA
TGTGCCAGCAGCCCTCACAGGGAAGTGAACACTGAAGCTTTCTTT
CASSPHREVNTEAFF
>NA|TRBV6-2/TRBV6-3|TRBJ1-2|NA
TGTGCCAGCACCCCCCGCTCCGGTCCTTGGGATGGCTACACCTTC
CASTPRSGPWDGYTF
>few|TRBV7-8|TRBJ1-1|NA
TGTGCCAGCAGCTTAGAGGGGCGCACTGAAGCTTTCTTT
CASSLEGRTEAFF
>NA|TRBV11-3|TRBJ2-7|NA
TGTGCCAGCAGCTCTACCTCTGGGACGGCGGCCTACGAGCAGTACTTC
CASSSTSGTAAYEQYF
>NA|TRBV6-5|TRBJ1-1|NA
TGTGCCAGCAGTCGCCTGGCCATGAACACTGAAGCTTTCTTT
CASSRLAMNTEAFF
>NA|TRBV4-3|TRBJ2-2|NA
TGCGCCAGCAGCCAAAAGGGGGTAGGGTCCGGGGAGCTGTTTTTT
CASSQKGVGSGELFF
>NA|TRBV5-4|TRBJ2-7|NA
TGTGCCAGCAGCATCCGGGACGGCACCTACGAGCAGTACTTC
CASSIRDGTYEQYF
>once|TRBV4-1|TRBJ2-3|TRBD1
TGCGCCAGCAGCCTAAAGGTGGGACAGTACCCTACTAGCACAGATACGCAGTATTTT
CASSLKVGQYPTSTDTQYF
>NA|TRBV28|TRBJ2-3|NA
TGTGCCAGCAGTTTATACGGTACTAGCACAGATACGCAGTATTTT
CASSLYGTSTDTQYF
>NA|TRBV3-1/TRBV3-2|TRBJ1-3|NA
TGTGCCAGCAGCCTAAGAAGACAGTTGGTGCGAAACACCATATATTTT
CASSLRRQLVRNTIYF
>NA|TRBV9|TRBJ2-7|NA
TGTGCCAGCAGCGTAGGGCCAGCCTACGAGCAGTACTTC
CASSVGPAYEQYF
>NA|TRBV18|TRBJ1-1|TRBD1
TGTGCCAGCTCACCCCGGACAGGGGGGAACACTGAAGCTTTCTTT
CASSPRTGGNTEAFF
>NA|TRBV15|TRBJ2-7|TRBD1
TGTGCCACCAGCACAGTTATGACAGGGTCCTTTGAGCAGTACTTC
CATSTVMTGSFEQYF
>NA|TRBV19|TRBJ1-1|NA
TGTGCCAGTAGTATTGGTATGAACACTGAAGCTTTCTTT
CASSIGMNTEAFF
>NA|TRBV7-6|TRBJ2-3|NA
TGTGCCAGCAGCCCCTCCGGGGCGGCTAGCACAGATACGCAGTATTTT
CASSPSGAASTDTQYF
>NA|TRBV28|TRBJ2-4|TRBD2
TGTGCCAGCAGCGGACTAGCTAGGGTCAAAAACATTCAGTACTTC
CASSGLARVKNIQYF
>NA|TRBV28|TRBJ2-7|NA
TGTGCCAGCAGCCCTACTAGCTACGAGCAGTACTTC
CASSPTSYEQYF
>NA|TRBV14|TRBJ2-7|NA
TGTGCCAGCAGCCACCGGTGGTCTAGCTCCTACGAGCAGTACTTC
CASSHRWSSSYEQYF
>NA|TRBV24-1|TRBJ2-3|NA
TGTGCCACCAGTGACCCCCGGGACACCCCAGTAGATACAGATACGCAGTATTTT
CATSDPRDTPVDTDTQYF
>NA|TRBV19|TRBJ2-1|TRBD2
TGTGCCAGTAGTCAACTAGCGGGAGGGCGAAGCAGGGTCGATACGCAGTTCTTC
CASSQLAGGRSRVDTQFF
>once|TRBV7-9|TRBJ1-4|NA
TGTGCCAGCAGCTTAGGGACCTTGCTGCCTAATGAAAAACTGTTTTTT
CASSLGTLLPNEKLFF
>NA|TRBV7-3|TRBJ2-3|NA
TGTGCCAGCAGCCCGCTGGGGGATACGCAGTATTTT
CASSPLGDTQYF
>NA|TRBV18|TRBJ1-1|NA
TGTGCCAGCTCACCTATGCGAGAGGGCACTGAAGCTTTCTTT
CASSPMREGTEAFF
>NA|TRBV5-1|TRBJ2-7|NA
TGCGCCAGCAGTTCACCGGGACTTGGCTCCTACGAGCAGTACTTC
CASSSPGLGSYEQYF
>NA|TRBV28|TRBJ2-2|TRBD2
TGTGCCAGCAGTTCCGGACTAGCGGGGCCCGGGGAGCTGTTTTTT
CASSSGLAGPGELFF
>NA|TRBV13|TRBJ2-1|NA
TGTGCCAGCAGCTTGAGGTCGGCTAGTCGCAGAATTGAGCAGTTCTTC
CASSLRSASRRIEQFF
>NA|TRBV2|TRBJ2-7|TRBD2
TGTGCCAGCAGTGAAGTCGCGGCGAGCGCGGGGGGAGCGCTGAGCTCCTACGAGCAGTACTTC
CASSEVAASAGGALSSYEQYF
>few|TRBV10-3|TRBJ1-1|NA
TGTGCCATCAGTGGACAGGCGAACACTGAAGCTTTCTTT
CAISGQANTEAFF
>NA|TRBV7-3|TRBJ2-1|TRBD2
TGTGCCAGCAGCTTAGGCGGGAGTGGAAATGAGCAGTTCTTC
CASSLGGSGNEQFF
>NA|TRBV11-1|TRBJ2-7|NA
TGTGCCAGCAGCCCAGCCCTAGTTAACTACGAGCAGTACTTC
CASSPALVNYEQYF
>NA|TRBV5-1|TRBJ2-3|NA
TGCGCCAGCAGTGGCACCCGGGGGAAAGATACGCAGTATTTT
CASSGTRGKDTQYF
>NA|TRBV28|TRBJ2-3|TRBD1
TGTGCCAGCAGTACACAGGGGGAAGATACGCAGTATTTT
CASSTQGEDTQYF
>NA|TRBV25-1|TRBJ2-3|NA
TGTGCCAGCAGTGCCAGCGCCGTGACAGCCTGGAGCACAGATACGCAGTATTTT
CASSASAVTAWSTDTQYF
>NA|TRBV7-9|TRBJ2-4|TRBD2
TGTGCCAGCAGCTTAGTAGCGGGAGGGAACATTCAGTACTTC
CASSLVAGGNIQYF
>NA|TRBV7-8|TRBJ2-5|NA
TGTGCCAGCAGCCGAATCGGGGTTTCGGAGACCCAGTACTTC
CASSRIGVSETQYF
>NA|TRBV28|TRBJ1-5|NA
TGTGCCAGCAAAACGGGCGGCAATCAGCCCCAGCATTTT
CASKTGGNQPQHF